This T cell receptor beta chain was sequenced during a study of blood T cell repertoires in COVID-19. Across the whole study: Samples of COVID-19 (acute and convalescent) were obtained from the United States, Italy and Spain.

V gave up 6 bases and J gave up 5 bases; unmatched junction bases: 5. Germline V gene sequence: CDR1 KGHSY, CDR2 FQNENV. CDR3 length: 15 amino acids. As originally analysed: Amplifying reference gene primers gave estimates of nucleated cell counts. Assay used: immunoSEQ multiplex PCR; TCRdb lists only in-frame clones, some missing. The V and J calls and clone size come from that table; D and trimming were worked out from the DNA. The sample has 89,000 or so clones, roughly 88% seen once. The sequencing sample was made of peripheral blood. The chain employs TRBV16 and TRBJ2-3, with 13 bases matching TRBD2. The sequence came from a human donor in a cohort sampled during active COVID-19. CDR3 amino acids: CASSMTSGGRDTQYF. As DNA, the CDR3 is TGTGCCAGCAGTATGACTAGCGGGGGGCGAGATACGCAGTATTTT.